The next 29 T cell receptor beta chains were all read from a single sample in a study of T cells in localized non-small cell lung cancer. TCRdb's table, derived via immunoSEQ multiplex PCR, lists solely in-frame clones and lacks some. The sample consists of around 94,000 clones, approximately 88% of them appearing once. Sequenced here: peripheral blood, sampled before any cancer treatment. Receptors were obtained from a man between 40 and 70 years old with stage I squamous cell lung carcinoma.

The V gene is TRBV15, the J gene TRBJ2-3, with 11 bases identical to TRBD2. This CDR3 is 17 amino acids long. Trimming removed 1 base from V and 4 bases from J; junction bases left unmatched: 7. CDR1 LNHNV and CDR2 YYDKDF come from the germline V gene (reference sequence). CDR3: CATSRGITSGGSDTQYF. CDR3 coding DNA: TGTGCCACCAGCAGAGGGATCACTAGCGGGGGTTCAGATACGCAGTATTTT.

V usage is TRBV19 and J usage is TRBJ2-1, with 8 bases identical to TRBD1. The CDR3 is made up of 15 amino acids. Germline values: CDR1 LNHDA, CDR2 SQIVND (reference sequence). V trimming: 6 bases; J trimming: 1 base; junction bases outside the gene matches: 5. The chain's CDR3 is CASRQGGESYNEQFF. The CDR3 DNA reads as TGTGCCAGTAGACAGGGGGGAGAGTCCTACAATGAGCAGTTCTTC.

The rearrangement links TRBV5-1 to TRBJ1-3; D gene ambiguous. Looked up from germline, CDR1 is SGHRS and CDR2 is YFSETQ. The CDR3 is 16 amino acids. The germline V and J ends were trimmed by 4 bases and 0 bases, with 14 bases remaining between them. CDR3 nucleotide sequence: TGCGCCAGCAGCGTAACGACTCGAAGCTCTGGAAACACCATATATTTT. Its protein product is CASSVTTRSSGNTIYF. Drawing the rest from reference TRBV5-1 and TRBJ1-3, the complete variable domain is KAGVTQTPRYLIKTRGQQVTLSCSPISGHRSVSWYQQTPGQGLQFLFEYFSETQRNKGNFPGRFSGRQFSNSRSEMNVSTLELGDSALYLCASSVTTRSSGNTIYFGEGSWLTVV.

The rearrangement uses TRBV12-5 and TRBJ2-7; the D gene is possibly TRBD1 (6 bases). Trimming removed 2 bases from V and 5 bases from J, with 16 bases in between. There are 15 residues in the CDR3. The germline V gene encodes CDR1 LGHNT and CDR2 FRNRAP. The CDR3 spells CASGLNRDTSDEQYF. CDR3 nucleotide sequence: TGTGCTAGTGGTTTGAACCGGGACACGTCGGACGAGCAGTACTTC.

This chain joins TRBV11-2 and TRBJ2-1, with D uncertain. CDR1 is SGHAT, CDR2 FQNNGV, per germline. The V end lost 5 bases, the J end lost 4 bases, and 9 bases lay between the germline ends. The CDR3 spans 13 residues. The CDR3 sequence is CASSPRAYNEQFF. For the CDR3, the DNA is TGTGCCAGCAGCCCCCGGGCGTACAATGAGCAGTTCTTC.

The CDR3 sequence: CASTPARGRGNGYTF. Here the CDR3 DNA reads TGTGCCAGCACCCCAGCCAGGGGGCGCGGTAATGGCTACACCTTC. V and J are TRBV5-4 and TRBJ1-2, with TRBD1 matching 8 bases. The V segment lost 6 bases and the J segment 6 bases; nucleotides outside the gene matches: 13. The CDR3 is 15 residues long. Germline V gene data show CDR1 as SGHNT and CDR2 as YYREEE (reference sequence).

V is TRBV5-1 and J is TRBJ1-3; maybe TRBD1 (6 bases). V lost 5 bases to trimming and J lost 3 bases, with 18 bases between them. The germline V gene has CDR1 SGHRS and CDR2 YFSETQ. This CDR3 region has 16 residues. The CDR3 region is CASSLSSGGGGNTIYF. The DNA for the CDR3 is TGCGCCAGCAGTTTGTCATCGGGGGGCGGTGGAAACACCATATATTTT.

The rearrangement uses TRBV30 and TRBJ2-2; 10 bases align to TRBD2. There are 14 residues in the CDR3. CDR1 is GTSNPN and CDR2 is SVGIG in the germline V gene (reference sequence). After removal of 5 bases from V and 4 bases from J, the junction contained 4 bases not matched to a gene. The CDR3 bases are TGTGCCTGGGGAGGGACTAGCGCCACCGGGGAGCTGTTTTTT. Its protein product is CAWGGTSATGELFF. Drawing the rest from reference TRBV30 and TRBJ2-2, the complete variable domain is SQTIHQWPATLVQPVGSPLSLECTVEGTSNPNLYWYRQAAGRGLQLLFYSVGIGQISSEVPQNLSASRPQDRQFILSSKKLLLSDSGFYLCAWGGTSATGELFFGEGSRLTVL.

In its sample, this clone was seen once. The CDR3 spells CASSTDRLLYSNQPQHF. The CDR3, as DNA: TGTGCCAGTAGTACGGACAGATTACTTTATAGCAATCAGCCCCAGCATTTT. The V and J genes are TRBV19 and TRBJ1-5, with D perhaps TRBD1 (6 bases). The germline V gene encodes CDR1 LNHDA and CDR2 SQIVND (reference sequence). The length of the CDR3 is 17 residues. The V end was cut by 4 bases, the J end by 0 bases, with 16 bases between.

This clone was recorded only once. The rearrangement joins TRBV6-5 to TRBJ1-4; TRBD1 might be the D (6 bases). This CDR3 region has 15 residues. V lost 4 bases and J lost 4, with 13 bases in between. Germline V lookup: CDR1 MNHEY, CDR2 SVGAGI. CDR3 DNA: TGTGCCAGCAGTTTGAAGAGACAGGTTAATGAAAAACTGTTTTTT. It specifies CASSLKRQVNEKLFF.

The chain links TRBV10-3 to TRBJ2-2; TRBD2 matches 9 bases. The V segment lost 4 bases and the J segment 5 bases; nucleotides outside the gene matches: 2. CDR3 length: 14 residues. Germline V gives CDR1 ENHRY, CDR2 SYGVKD. The CDR3 region has the DNA TGTGCCATCAGTGGTCTAGCGGGGACCGGGGAGCTGTTTTTT. As protein: CAISGLAGTGELFF.

The chain recombines TRBV19 with TRBJ2-1, with D tentatively TRBD1 (5 bases). Germline lookup yields CDR1 LNHDA and CDR2 SQIVND (reference sequence). Trimming left V 6 bases short and J 15 bases short, with 21 bases between. The CDR3 contains 13 residues. Here the CDR3 reads CASRLSAGRATFF. CDR3 coding DNA: TGTGCCAGTAGACTGTCTGCTGGCAGGGCAACGTTCTTC.

V is TRBV15 and J is TRBJ2-5, with 10 positions matching TRBD2. Unmatched junction bases numbered 11, after V lost 5 bases and J lost 5 bases. The CDR3 length is 16 residues. The germline V gene has CDR1 LNHNV and CDR2 YYDKDF (reference sequence). The DNA of the CDR3 is TGTGCCACCAGCGAGGGGCGGCTAGCGGGGGAGGAGACCCAGTACTTC. This encodes CATSEGRLAGEETQYF.

This chain connects TRBV7-8 to TRBJ1-1; weak D call: TRBD1 (6 bases). In germline, CDR1 is SGHVS, CDR2 FQNEAQ. Trimming stripped 1 base from V and 3 bases from J, with 12 bases between. The CDR3 consists of 15 residues. The CDR3 DNA sequence: TGTGCCAGCAGCTTAGTTAATAGGGGGTACACTGAAGCTTTCTTT. Protein: CASSLVNRGYTEAFF.

This chain joins TRBV7-8 and TRBJ2-7; 14 positions agree with TRBD2. This CDR3 is built from 15 residues. The germline V gene has CDR1 SGHVS and CDR2 FQNEAQ. V was clipped by 4 bases and J by 7 bases; unmatched bases: 6. The CDR3 protein is CASSSGLAGVREQYF. In nucleotides, the CDR3 is TGTGCCAGCAGCTCGGGACTAGCGGGGGTTAGGGAGCAGTACTTC. The full variable domain, its missing parts supplied by reference TRBV7-8 and TRBJ2-7, is GAGVSQSPRYKVAKRGQDVALRCDPISGHVSLFWYQQALGQGPEFLTYFQNEAQLDKSGLPSDRFFAERPEGSVSTLKIQRTQQEDSAVYLCASSSGLAGVREQYFGPGTRLTVT.

The chain is built from TRBV6-6 and TRBJ1-5, with 7 bases lining up with TRBD1. The V gene's germline CDR1 is MNHNY and CDR2 SVGAGI (reference sequence). There are 16 residues in the CDR3. V lost 0 bases and J lost 4; bases outside the gene matches: 6. The CDR3 protein is CASSYSNRGRNQPQHF. The CDR3 DNA reads TGTGCCAGCAGTTACTCGAACAGGGGACGTAATCAGCCCCAGCATTTT.

J is TRBJ2-3 and V is TRBV5-1; D gene ambiguous. The CDR3 is 16 amino acids. The V gene lost 6 bases and the J gene lost 6 bases, with 23 bases spanning the gap. The germline gives CDR1 SGHRS, CDR2 YFSETQ. The CDR3 is CASISDGWQFGDTQYF. DNA of the CDR3: TGCGCCAGCATTTCCGACGGGTGGCAATTCGGCGATACGCAGTATTTT.

V and J are TRBV18 and TRBJ1-3, with unresolved D. V was shortened by 7 bases and J by 4 bases, with 17 bases between the two germline ends. There are 15 residues in the CDR3. Per the germline V gene, CDR1 is KGHSH and CDR2 is LQKENI. CDR3 region: CASLREGRVGNTIYF. Here the CDR3 DNA reads TGTGCCAGCTTACGAGAGGGTCGTGTCGGAAACACCATATATTTT.

The chain is built from TRBV7-7 and TRBJ2-5, with 8 bases that match TRBD2. This CDR3 comprises 14 residues. V dropped 5 bases and J dropped 3; count of bases not matched to a gene: 5. Germline V CDR1 and CDR2: SSHAT, FNYEAQ (reference sequence). Here the CDR3 DNA reads TGTGCCAGCAGCCGTAGCGGGGATGAAGAGACCCAGTACTTC. As protein: CASSRSGDEETQYF.

The rearrangement links TRBV2 to TRBJ1-5; TRBD1 agrees at 7 bases. In germline, CDR1 is SNHLY, CDR2 FYNNEI. The CDR3 is 13 residues long. V lost 8 bases, J lost 3 bases, and 4 bases stayed unmatched. The CDR3 sequence is CASQGQNNQPQHF. In nucleotides, the CDR3 is TGTGCCAGCCAGGGACAGAACAATCAGCCCCAGCATTTT. Variable domain in full (rest from reference TRBV2 and TRBJ1-5): EPEVTQTPSHQVTQMGQEVILRCVPISNHLYFYWYRQILGQKVEFLVSFYNNEISEKSEIFDDQFSVERPDGSNFTLKIRSTKLEDSAMYFCASQGQNNQPQHFGDGTRLSIL.

The chain couples TRBV27 to TRBJ1-6; D is possibly TRBD1 (6 bases). Germline V CDR1 and CDR2: MNHEY, SMNVEV (reference sequence). The CDR3 is 15 amino acids. Trimming removed 3 bases from V and 9 bases from J, with 15 bases in between. CDR3 sequence: CASSFRQAVSSPLHF. The CDR3 nucleotides are TGTGCCAGCAGTTTTAGACAGGCTGTCAGTTCACCCCTCCACTTT.

Only one count was recorded for this clone. The chain employs TRBV5-4 and TRBJ2-7, with 7 bases matching TRBD1. Germline CDR1 reads SGHNT; CDR2 reads YYREEE (reference sequence). CDR3 length equals 15 residues. The ends lost 4 bases at V and 5 bases at J; junction bases unmatched: 12. The CDR3 DNA reads TGTGCCAGCAGCCCCCCGGACAGGCCGCACCACGAGCAGTACTTC. Translation gives CASSPPDRPHHEQYF.

The chain joins TRBV7-9 to TRBJ2-5; possible D gene TRBD1, 6 bases. The V end was cut by 3 bases, the J end by 5 bases, with 13 bases between. Germline values: CDR1 SEHNR, CDR2 FQNEAQ (reference sequence). The CDR3 sequence is 14 residues long. CDR3 sequence reads: CASSLSTGTETQYF. Written as DNA, the CDR3 is TGTGCCAGCAGCTTGTCAACAGGGACGGAGACCCAGTACTTC.

This rearrangement joins TRBV5-6 to TRBJ1-6; no reliable D call. V lost 3 bases and J lost 6, with 10 bases in between. CDR1 is SGHDT and CDR2 is YYEEEE in the germline V gene. The CDR3 is 14 residues long. CDR3 residues: CASSSGFSNSPLHF. CDR3 sequence (DNA): TGTGCCAGCAGCTCCGGGTTTTCTAATTCACCCCTCCACTTT.

V usage is TRBV7-9 and J usage is TRBJ2-1; perhaps TRBD2 as D (5 bases). The germline V and J ends were trimmed by 1 base and 9 bases, with 13 bases remaining between them. The CDR3 has 14 amino acids. The germline V gene encodes CDR1 SEHNR and CDR2 FQNEAQ (reference sequence). CDR3 sequence: CASSLGGHSGEQFF. CDR3 in DNA: TGTGCCAGCAGCTTAGGCGGGCATTCCGGTGAGCAGTTCTTC.

The genes are TRBV5-1 and TRBJ2-3; the match to TRBD1 covers 8 bases. Germline values: CDR1 SGHRS, CDR2 YFSETQ. J was trimmed by 1 base and V by 0 bases; bases with no gene match: 1. The CDR3 contains 15 residues. CDR3 in DNA: TGCGCCAGCAGCTTGGCGGGACAGGGCACAGATACGCAGTATTTT. Translation: CASSLAGQGTDTQYF.

The DNA for the CDR3 is TGTGCCAGCAGCTTAGAGGGACAGCTTGAAGCTTTCTTT. Translation gives CASSLEGQLEAFF. The chain recombines TRBV6-5 with TRBJ1-1; 7 positions match TRBD1. The CDR3 loop spans 13 amino acids. V shed 6 bases, J shed 7 bases, and the junction held 8 bases outside the gene matches. In germline, CDR1 is MNHEY, CDR2 SVGAGI.

The chain couples TRBV6-1 to TRBJ2-6; 11 bases are a match to TRBD1. The germline CDR1 and CDR2 sequences are MNHNS and SASEGT. V was clipped by 4 bases and J by 4 bases; unmatched bases: 6. The CDR3 consists of 17 residues. The chain's CDR3 is CASSAMDRGRGANVLTF. The CDR3 DNA reads as TGTGCCAGCAGTGCAATGGACAGGGGGCGAGGGGCCAACGTCCTGACTTTC.

The gene calls are TRBV6-1 and TRBJ2-1, with 8 bases matching TRBD2. The CDR3 is made up of 15 amino acids. Per the germline V gene, CDR1 is MNHNS and CDR2 is SASEGT. V trimming: 2 bases; J trimming: 9 bases; junction bases outside the gene matches: 9. The CDR3 bases are TGTGCCAGCAGTGAATCGGGGGGGGGCCCCGGTGAGCAGTTCTTC. This codes for CASSESGGGPGEQFF.